The clone carrying this TCR beta chain was detected many times. In the same sample, other DNA sequences code for this CDR3. The method was immunoSEQ multiplex PCR; TCRdb's version includes in-frame clones alone and lacks a portion of them. Of more than 850,000 clones listed, around 78% are singletons. This record belongs to a study of shared clonotypes between healthy human individuals. Germline values: CDR1 SGHRS, CDR2 YFSETQ. The CDR3 totals 14 residues. V shed 4 bases and J shed 0 bases, with 10 bases lying between them. Input material: memory CD4+ T cells from PBMCs. Stated subset: CD45RA-negative fraction. The sequence was collected from a man between 18 and 29 years old in good health. Some clones in this sample may be carry-over from other donors' samples. The chain employs TRBV5-1 and TRBJ1-1; D not resolved. CDR3 residues: CASSVQLMNTEAFF. Here the CDR3 DNA reads TGCGCCAGCAGCGTACAGCTCATGAACACTGAAGCTTTCTTT.